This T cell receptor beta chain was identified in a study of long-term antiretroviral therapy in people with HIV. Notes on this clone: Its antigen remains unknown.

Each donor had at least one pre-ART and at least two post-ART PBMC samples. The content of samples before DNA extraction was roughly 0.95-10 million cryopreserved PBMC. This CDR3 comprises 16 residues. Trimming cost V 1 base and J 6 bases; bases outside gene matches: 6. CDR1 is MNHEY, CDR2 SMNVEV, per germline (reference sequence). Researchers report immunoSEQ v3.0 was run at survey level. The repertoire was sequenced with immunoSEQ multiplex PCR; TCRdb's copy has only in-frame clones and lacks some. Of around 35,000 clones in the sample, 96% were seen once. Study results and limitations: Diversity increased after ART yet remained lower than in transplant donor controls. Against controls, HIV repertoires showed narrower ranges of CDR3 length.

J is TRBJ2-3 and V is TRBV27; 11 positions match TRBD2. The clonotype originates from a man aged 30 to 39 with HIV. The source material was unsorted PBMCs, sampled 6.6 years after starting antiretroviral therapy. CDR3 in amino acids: CASSLWVAGGPDTQYF. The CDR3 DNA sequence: TGTGCCAGCAGTTTATGGGTAGCGGGGGGGCCGGATACGCAGTATTTT.